The 11 T cell receptor beta chains in this list originate from one sample, sequenced in a study of Ad26.COV2.S vaccination and SARS-CoV-2 variants. Here immunoSEQ multiplex PCR was the method, and the copy in TCRdb shows in-frame clones only, minus some. The sample carries some 450,000 clones, about 90% recorded once. Described treatment: about 20 received Ad26.COV2.S at low or high dose, single or two shots; about five received placebo; per-sample allocation not given. Samples analyzed were those drawn on day 63 after the first vaccine or placebo injection. Sequences were derived from peripheral blood, sampled in a trial of Ad26.COV2.S vaccine versus placebo. The origin of the receptors is a person between 18 and 65 years old who received the Ad26.COV2.S COVID-19 vaccine or a placebo.

The chain links TRBV3-1 (or the pseudogene TRBV3-2) to TRBJ2-4; 13 bases align to TRBD2. Trimming at V came to 4 bases and at J to 0 bases, leaving 9 bases not matched to a gene. The CDR3 is made up of 19 amino acids. Germline CDR1 is LGHDT and CDR2 is YNNKEL (reference sequence). In DNA, the CDR3 is TGTGCCAGCAGCCCTCTGGTACTAGCGGGAGGGCTAGCCAAAAACATTCAGTACTTC. Protein: CASSPLVLAGGLAKNIQYF.

The chain links TRBV6-2 or TRBV6-3 to TRBJ2-2, with D unclear. V was cut by 8 bases and J by 4 bases, with 14 bases left in between. Germline V gene sequence: CDR1 MNHEY, CDR2 SVGEGT. The CDR3 has 14 residues. The chain's CDR3 is CASGLSRGTGELFF. As DNA, the CDR3 is TGTGCCAGCGGTTTGAGTCGCGGCACCGGGGAGCTGTTTTTT.

The gene calls are TRBV5-1 and TRBJ2-5, with D hard to call. Per the germline V gene, CDR1 is SGHRS and CDR2 is YFSETQ. The CDR3 is 15 residues long. V lost 4 bases and J 5 bases, leaving 18 bases between the germline ends. The CDR3 DNA follows: TGCGCCAGCAGCCGTCAGCTTCTAGGAGAGGAGACCCAGTACTTC. Its protein is CASSRQLLGEETQYF.

This clone was detected a few times. The chain is built from TRBV7-2 and TRBJ2-2, with D possibly being TRBD1 or TRBD2 (5 bases each). Germline assignment: CDR1 SGHTA and CDR2 FQGNSA. V was shortened by 6 bases and J by 4 bases, with 21 bases between the two germline ends. This CDR3 comprises 17 residues. CDR3 in DNA: TGTGCCAGCAGATTTAAGGGACCGACAACTTCCACCGGGGAGCTGTTTTTT. Translating it yields CASRFKGPTTSTGELFF.

CDR3 loop: CASSFRERTGELFF. Here the CDR3 DNA reads TGTGCCAGCAGTTTCCGAGAAAGGACCGGGGAGCTGTTTTTT. The chain recombines TRBV27 with TRBJ2-2; no firm D call. Trimming cost V 3 bases and J 5 bases, with 10 bases left between them. The CDR3 consists of 14 residues. Germline lookup yields CDR1 MNHEY and CDR2 SMNVEV (reference sequence).

The chain joins TRBV27 to TRBJ1-5; weak D call: TRBD1 (5 bases). The germline gives CDR1 MNHEY, CDR2 SMNVEV (reference sequence). Trimming cost V 2 bases and J 4 bases, with 15 bases left between them. This CDR3 spans 16 amino acids. The CDR3 here is CASSLMSAGGNQPQHF. The CDR3 DNA reads TGTGCCAGCAGTTTAATGTCTGCTGGGGGAAATCAGCCCCAGCATTTT.

V and J are TRBV9 and TRBJ1-1, with a weak D call TRBD1 (6 bases). CDR1 and CDR2 (germline): SGDLS, YYNGEE. CDR3 length equals 17 residues. V lost 1 base to trimming and J lost 3 bases, with 19 bases between them. CDR3 amino acids: CASSVSFQGHQDTEAFF. The DNA for the CDR3 is TGTGCCAGCAGCGTAAGCTTTCAGGGGCATCAGGACACTGAAGCTTTCTTT.

This chain uses TRBV6-5 with TRBJ1-1; TRBD1 matches 8 bases. The CDR3 extends over 13 amino acids. The germline gives CDR1 MNHEY, CDR2 SVGAGI. V shed 10 bases and J 4 bases; nucleotides not matched to a gene: 8. As DNA, the CDR3 is TGTGCCACTTCTTCTCAGGGGGCCACTGAAGCTTTCTTT. Translation gives CATSSQGATEAFF.

The chain employs TRBV29-1 and TRBJ2-5, with D possibly being TRBD1 (6 bases). V was clipped by 5 bases and J by 3 bases, with 19 bases between them. Germline lookup yields CDR1 SQVTM and CDR2 ANQGSEA. CDR3 length equals 15 residues. The CDR3 sequence is CSVRKQDRREETQYF. Written as DNA, the CDR3 is TGCAGCGTTCGTAAACAGGACAGACGCGAAGAGACCCAGTACTTC.

The chain carries TRBV5-1 and TRBJ2-7; 10 bases line up with TRBD1. V lost 2 bases and J lost 12; bases outside the gene matches: 11. CDR3 length equals 14 residues. CDR1 SGHRS and CDR2 YFSETQ come from the germline V gene. The CDR3, as DNA: TGCGCCAGCAGCTTCGGGGACAGGGGCCGTTATCCGTACTTC. Residues: CASSFGDRGRYPYF.

The chain carries TRBV2 and TRBJ1-4; D possibly corresponds to TRBD1 (5 bases). The V and J ends lost 4 bases and 8 bases respectively, with 14 bases between them. Germline-derived CDR1 and CDR2 are SNHLY and FYNNEI. The CDR3 has 14 amino acids. The CDR3 region is CASSVQGALEKLFF. The DNA for the CDR3 is TGTGCCAGCAGTGTTCAGGGAGCCTTGGAAAAACTGTTTTTT.